This TCR beta chain was retrieved from a study of T cell responses to AZD1222 COVID-19 vaccine. The study's findings and limits: Baseline seropositivity occurred in only a handful of AZD1222 recipients. Targets within unmutated variant regions were reportedly found for nearly half of spike-specific TCRs. Clonal diversity may have been underestimated, and the donors were mostly white British, with more females than males.

The repertoire was sequenced with immunoSEQ multiplex PCR; TCRdb's copy has only in-frame clones and lacks some. The sample includes 130,000 to 150,000 clones, approximately 94% of them seen just once. With regard to this clone: As yet, its antigen is unknown.

Trimming removed 0 bases from V and 16 bases from J; junction bases left unmatched: 17. The germline V gene has CDR1 SGHRS and CDR2 YFSETQ. CDR3 length equals 16 residues. This chain connects TRBV5-1 to TRBJ2-1; 9 positions agree with TRBD2. The clonotype comes from an adult in good health. The starting material was peripheral blood, obtained on day 0 of AZD1222 vaccination. CDR3: CASSLAWRSSGALGFF. CDR3 bases: TGCGCCAGCAGCTTGGCTTGGCGGTCTAGCGGGGCCTTAGGATTCTTC. Full variable domain (rest looked up from reference TRBV5-1 and TRBJ2-1): KAGVTQTPRYLIKTRGQQVTLSCSPISGHRSVSWYQQTPGQGLQFLFEYFSETQRNKGNFPGRFSGRQFSNSRSEMNVSTLELGDSALYLCASSLAWRSSGALGFFGPGTRLTVL.